The clone carrying this T cell receptor beta chain came up once. What it recognizes is unknown. Peripheral blood was collected from the related graft donor on the marrow donation day. The record originates from a study of T cells after posttransplantation cyclophosphamide. The study's findings and limits: Donor CD8+ memory clones often dominated recipient blood repertoires at later times. After PTCy, TRB diversity resembled that of CNI/methotrexate controls. Blood and skin or GI T cell repertoires showed limited TRB overlap.

Method: immunoSEQ multiplex PCR; TCRdb's copy keeps in-frame clones and lacks some. The data hold more than 60,000 clones, with 93% observed a single time. This TCR was sampled from a woman aged 25-40 years in good health and a related stem cell transplant donor. The sample taken for sequencing was PBMCs.

The CDR3 spells CASSLGGDSGQLYGYTF. CDR3 bases: TGCGCCAGCAGCTTGGGGGGGGACTCGGGACAACTATATGGCTACACCTTC. The rearrangement uses TRBV5-1 and TRBJ1-2; D is perhaps TRBD1 (6 bases). This CDR3 has 17 amino acids. V gave up 0 bases and J gave up 5 bases, with 20 bases separating them. Germline-derived CDR1 and CDR2 are SGHRS and YFSETQ.